The text below deals with one T cell receptor (beta chain). Germline lookup yields CDR1 SGHVS and CDR2 FQNEAQ. The CDR3 loop spans 17 amino acids. J gave up 0 bases and V 3 bases, and 5 bases lay outside the gene matches. The sample comes from a study of cytomegalovirus exposure and HLA in healthy donors. The primer mix had 60 Vbeta and 13 Jbeta primers. Here immunoSEQ multiplex PCR was the method, and the copy in TCRdb shows in-frame clones only, minus some. The profile shows approximately 80,000 clones, around 80% of them singletons. The TCR sequence derives from a male donor in good health and CMV-seropositive. Sequencing was carried out using PBMCs. The chain carries TRBV7-8 and TRBJ2-6, with 7 bases identical to TRBD1. DNA for the CDR3: TGTGCCAGCAGCTTTAGACAGGGCCTCTCTGGGGCCAACGTCCTGACTTTC. Amino acids: CASSFRQGLSGANVLTF.